This T cell receptor beta chain was documented in a study of beta chain features in type 1 diabetes. Of the isolated RNA, all was reverse transcribed, and so the sequenced material was expressed TCRB transcripts. Sequencing used immunoSEQ multiplex PCR; TCRdb keeps in-frame clones, though not all of them. The table includes about 360,000 clones, roughly 12% detected once. V lost 0 bases to trimming and J lost 2 bases, with 9 bases between them. Germline V gene sequence: CDR1 SGDLS, CDR2 YYNGEE. The CDR3 spans 14 residues. The specimen sequenced was naive CD4+ T cells from blood. The sequence was obtained from a man aged 18 to 30 in good health. The genes are TRBV9 and TRBJ2-7, with D possibly matching TRBD1 (5 bases). CDR3 loop: CASSVGRVAYEQYF. DNA for the CDR3: TGTGCCAGCAGCGTAGGCAGGGTGGCCTACGAGCAGTACTTC.